This TCR beta chain is from a study of T cell responses to AZD1222 COVID-19 vaccine. The study's findings and limits: Nearly half of unique spike-specific TCRs reportedly avoided B.1.351 and B.1.1.7 mutated regions.

Data came from immunoSEQ multiplex PCR; TCRdb stores just in-frame clones and leaves some out. The sample contains under 95,000 clones, roughly nine tenths of which appear only once. Comments on this clone: Its antigen is currently unknown.

The receptor was isolated from an adult who received the AZD1222 COVID-19 vaccine. The sequenced sample was peripheral blood, obtained 28 days after the second AZD1222 dose.

CDR3 amino acids: CASSLLGSTDTQYF. CDR3 in DNA: TGTGCCAGCAGCCTCCTCGGAAGCACAGATACGCAGTATTTT. The genes are TRBV14 and TRBJ2-3; D remains unclear. The CDR3 contains 14 residues. The germline gives CDR1 SGHDN, CDR2 FVKESK. V was pared by 4 bases and J by 0 bases, with 8 bases between.